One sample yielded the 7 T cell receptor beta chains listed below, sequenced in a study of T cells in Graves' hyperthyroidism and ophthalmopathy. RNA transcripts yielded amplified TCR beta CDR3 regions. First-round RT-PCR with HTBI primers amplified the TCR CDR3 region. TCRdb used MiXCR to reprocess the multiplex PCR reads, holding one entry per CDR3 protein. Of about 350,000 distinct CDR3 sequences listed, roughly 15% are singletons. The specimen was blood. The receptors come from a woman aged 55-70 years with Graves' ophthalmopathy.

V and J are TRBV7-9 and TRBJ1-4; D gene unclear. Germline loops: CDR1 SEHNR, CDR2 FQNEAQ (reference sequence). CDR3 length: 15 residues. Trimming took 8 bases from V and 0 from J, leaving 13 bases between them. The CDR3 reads CASGRATTTNEKLFF. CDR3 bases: TGTGCCAGCGGCCGGGCAACAACAACTAATGAAAAACTGTTTTTT.

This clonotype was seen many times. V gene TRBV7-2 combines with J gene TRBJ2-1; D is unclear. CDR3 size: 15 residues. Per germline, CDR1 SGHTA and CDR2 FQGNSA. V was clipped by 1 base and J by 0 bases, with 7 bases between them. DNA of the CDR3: TGTGCCAGCAGCTTAGAGGTATACTCCTACAATGAGCAGTTCTTC. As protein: CASSLEVYSYNEQFF.

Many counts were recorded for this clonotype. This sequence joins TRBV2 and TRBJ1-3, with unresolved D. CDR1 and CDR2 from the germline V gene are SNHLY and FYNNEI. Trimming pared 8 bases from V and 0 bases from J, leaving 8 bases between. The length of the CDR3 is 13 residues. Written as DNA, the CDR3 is TGTGCCAGCTTACTGAGCTCTGGAAACACCATATATTTT. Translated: CASLLSSGNTIYF.

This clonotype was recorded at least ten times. DNA of the CDR3: TGCGCCAGCAGATCGGCGCCGGAAAAGACCCAGTACTTC. Translated, it gives CASRSAPEKTQYF. This chain connects TRBV5-1 to TRBJ2-5; D uncertain. The V end lost 5 bases, the J end lost 6 bases, and 14 bases lay between the germline ends. The CDR3 extends over 13 amino acids. In germline, CDR1 is SGHRS, CDR2 YFSETQ. The variable domain in full, completed from reference TRBV5-1 and TRBJ2-5, reads KAGVTQTPRYLIKTRGQQVTLSCSPISGHRSVSWYQQTPGQGLQFLFEYFSETQRNKGNFPGRFSGRQFSNSRSEMNVSTLELGDSALYLCASRSAPEKTQYFGPGTRLLVL.

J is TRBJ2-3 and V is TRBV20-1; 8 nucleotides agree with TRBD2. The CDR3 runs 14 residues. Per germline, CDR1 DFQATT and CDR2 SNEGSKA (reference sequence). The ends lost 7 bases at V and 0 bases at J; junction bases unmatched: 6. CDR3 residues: CSVATSASTDTQYF. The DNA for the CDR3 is TGCAGTGTCGCGACTAGCGCCAGCACAGATACGCAGTATTTT.

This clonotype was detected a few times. The CDR3 reads CSVAAVVATNEQFF. The CDR3 nucleotides read TGCAGCGTTGCGGCGGTGGTTGCAACGAATGAGCAGTTCTTC. The chain carries TRBV29-1 and TRBJ2-1; unclear D gene. V was pared by 4 bases and J by 7 bases, with 17 bases between. The length of the CDR3 is 14 residues. Germline values: CDR1 SQVTM, CDR2 ANQGSEA.

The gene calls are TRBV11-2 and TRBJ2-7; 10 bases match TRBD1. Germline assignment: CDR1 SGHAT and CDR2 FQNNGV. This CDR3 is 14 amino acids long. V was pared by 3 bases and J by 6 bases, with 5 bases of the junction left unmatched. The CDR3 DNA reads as TGTGCCAGCAGCTTCGGGACAGGGGACACCGAGCAGTACTTC. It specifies CASSFGTGDTEQYF.